This is a list of T cell receptor beta chains from one sample in a study of Graves' ophthalmopathy and Graves' hyperthyroidism. MiXCR was run by TCRdb on the multiplex PCR reads, yielding one entry per CDR3 protein. This sample has roughly 700,000 distinct CDR3 sequences, with approximately 40% found just once. The specimen was peripheral blood. Receptors were obtained from an adult man with Graves' ophthalmopathy. Each CDR3 is given with its conserved first and last residue. D genes are given only for firm matches. A row's size may be missing; if present it is once, few, many or a size class.

>TRBJ1-2|-|-|TRBV10-3
TGTGCCAGCAGTTCGACCGGGCAGGGCCGAGTCAGTTCCATTTTC
CASSSTGQGRVSSIF
>TRBJ1-6|TRBD1|many|TRBV2
TGTGCCAGCAGCCGACAGGGGGGGGATTCACCCCTCCACTTT
CASSRQGGDSPLHF
>TRBJ2-7|-|few|TRBV2
TGTGCCAGCAGTGGTCAGCAGGTCGGCTCCTACGAGCAGTACTTC
CASSGQQVGSYEQYF
>TRBJ1-1|-|-|TRBV12-3/TRBV12-4
TGTGCCACCGTAAAGAGCGGGGGCAGGGGTGAAGCTTTCTTT
CATVKSGGRGEAFF
>TRBJ2-7|TRBD2|-|TRBV4-1
TGCGCCAGCAGCCGAGGGACTAGCGGGAAAGAGTGGCAGTACTTC
CASSRGTSGKEWQYF
>TRBJ2-6|-|few|TRBV2
TGTGCCAGCACATTTCGTGACAGGGACTCCGGGGCCAACGTCCTGACTTTC
CASTFRDRDSGANVLTF
>TRBJ1-6|-|-|TRBV10-3
TGTGCCATCAGTGCGACAGGAATGGGATCACCCCTCCACTTT
CAISATGMGSPLHF
>TRBJ1-5|-|-|TRBV20-1
TGCAGTGCTGGAGAGGACAATCAGCCCCAGCATTTT
CSAGEDNQPQHF
>TRBJ2-7|TRBD2|-|TRBV5-1
TGCGCCAGCAGGTCGGGACTAGCGGGATTAGTTTCCCACGAGCAGTACTTC
CASRSGLAGLVSHEQYF
>TRBJ2-1|TRBD2|-|TRBV19
TGTGCCAGTAGTAGCGGGGGGGTAGATGAGCAGTTCTTC
CASSSGGVDEQFF
>TRBJ1-1|TRBD1|-|TRBV12-3/TRBV12-4
TGTGCCAGCAGTCCGGGACAGGGGGCGGGCACTGAAGCTTTCTTT
CASSPGQGAGTEAFF
>TRBJ1-1|-|many|TRBV10-3
TGTGCCATCAGTGAGTCACTGAGGAACACTGAAGCTTTCTTT
CAISESLRNTEAFF
>TRBJ2-5|TRBD2|-|TRBV7-2
TGTGCCAGCAGCTTAAGTTCTAGCGGGGGGTGGGAGACCCAGTACTTC
CASSLSSSGGWETQYF
>TRBJ2-7|-|-|TRBV7-6
TGTGCCAGCACCCTCCCCACCTACGAGCAGTACTTC
CASTLPTYEQYF
>TRBJ1-2|TRBD1|few|TRBV7-2
TGTGCCAGCAGACAGCAGGGGGTTGGCTATGGCTACACCTTC
CASRQQGVGYGYTF
>TRBJ1-2|-|-|TRBV6-2/TRBV6-3
TGTGCCAGCAGTTACACTTCCCCGGGACAAGGGGACTATGGCTACACCTTC
CASSYTSPGQGDYGYTF
>TRBJ2-7|-|-|TRBV10-3
TGTGCCAGTTCCCGGGGGGCTAGCTCCTACGAGCAGTACTTC
CASSRGASSYEQYF
>TRBJ1-1|-|many|TRBV29-1
TGCAGCGTTCACGGACAGATGGGCACTGAAGCTTTCTTT
CSVHGQMGTEAFF
>TRBJ1-4|-|few|TRBV2
TGTGCCAGCAGGGACCGACCGGGACATAATGAAAAACTGTTTTTT
CASRDRPGHNEKLFF
>TRBJ1-6|-|few|TRBV2
TGTGCCAGCAGACACGGGGGGGGGTCCTCACCCCTCCACTTT
CASRHGGGSSPLHF
>TRBJ1-2|TRBD1|-|TRBV6-6
TGTGCCAGCAGTCGAGACTGGTGGACAGGGGAGTCTGGCTACACCTTC
CASSRDWWTGESGYTF
>TRBJ1-5|-|many|TRBV2
TGTGCCAGCAGTGAGGTAATGGGGCAGCCCCAGCATTTT
CASSEVMGQPQHF
>TRBJ2-2|-|once|TRBV25-1
TGTGCCAGCAGCGTGTCTAATCTGAACACCGGGGAGCTGTTTTTT
CASSVSNLNTGELFF
>TRBJ1-6|-|many|TRBV25-1
TGTGCCAGCAGTGAAGGTAGATCACCCCTCCACTTT
CASSEGRSPLHF
>TRBJ1-5|-|few|TRBV24-1
TGTGCCAGCGCGACAGGAATGAATCAGCCCCAGCATTTT
CASATGMNQPQHF
>TRBJ1-2|TRBD1|-|TRBV7-9
TGTGCCAGCAGCGGGGGACAGGTGCGGGGCTACACCTTC
CASSGGQVRGYTF
>TRBJ2-7|-|many|TRBV29-1
TGCAGCGTCCGTCTTAGCTCCTACGAGCAGTACTTC
CSVRLSSYEQYF
>TRBJ2-7|-|few|TRBV7-2
TGTGCCAGCAGCTTAGTAAATAGCGGCCCCTGGGACGAGCAGTACTTC
CASSLVNSGPWDEQYF
>TRBJ1-1|-|-|TRBV25-1
TGTGCCAGCAGTTTAACCGGGGAATACACTGAAGCTTTCTTT
CASSLTGEYTEAFF
>TRBJ1-5|TRBD1|-|TRBV24-1
TGTGCCACCAGTCTAACAGGGACAGGGGATCAGCCCCAGCATTTT
CATSLTGTGDQPQHF
>TRBJ2-5|-|few|TRBV20-1
TGCAGTGCTAGACGGGCCCAAGAGACCCAGTACTTC
CSARRAQETQYF
>TRBJ2-7|TRBD1|once|TRBV25-1
TGTGCCAGCAGCTTCACCTCGGGACAGGGGTACGAGCAGTACTTC
CASSFTSGQGYEQYF
>TRBJ2-7|-|-|TRBV10-3
TGTGCCATCAGCCGGGACATAAGAAACTACGAGCAGTACTTC
CAISRDIRNYEQYF
>TRBJ2-7|TRBD1|many|TRBV7-8
TGTGCCAGCAGCCAGACAGGGATCGAGCAGTACTTC
CASSQTGIEQYF
>TRBJ1-1|-|-|TRBV5-1
TGCGCCAGCAGCTTTACGGGGAACACTGAAGCTCTCTTT
CASSFTGNTEALF
>TRBJ2-6|-|many|TRBV9
TGTGCCAGCAGCGTACCCGGTTCTGGGGCCAACGTCCTGACTTTC
CASSVPGSGANVLTF
>TRBJ1-2|TRBD1|many|TRBV11-2
TGTGCCAGCAGCTTAGAGCCCCGGACAGGCGAAAACTATGGCTACACCTTC
CASSLEPRTGENYGYTF
>TRBJ2-2|-|-|TRBV25-1
TGTGCCAGCTTGGAACAGTACACCGGGGAGCTGTTTTTT
CASLEQYTGELFF
>TRBJ2-7|-|-|TRBV29-1
TGCAGCCGCGCGGACGGCTACGAGCAGTACTTC
CSRADGYEQYF
>TRBJ2-7|-|-|TRBV7-6
TGTGCCAGCCGCACAGCCGGGACAAGGACCTACGAGCAGTACTTC
CASRTAGTRTYEQYF
>TRBJ1-5|-|many|TRBV10-3
TGTGCCATCAGTGAGTCGGGGGGGGATAGCAATCAGCCCCAGCATTTT
CAISESGGDSNQPQHF
>TRBJ2-5|TRBD2|-|TRBV9
TGTGCCAGCAGCGCGTTGGGCGGGGGGGATGAGAGGCAGTACTTC
CASSALGGGDERQYF
>TRBJ1-2|TRBD1|many|TRBV6-5
TGTGCCAGCAGTTACAGGGGGCACGGCTATGGCTACACCTTC
CASSYRGHGYGYTF
>TRBJ1-1|-|-|TRBV12-3/TRBV12-4
TGTGCCAGCAGTTTCGGGGACGCCGCTGAAGCTTTCTTT
CASSFGDAAEAFF
>TRBJ2-5|-|-|TRBV7-3
TGTGCCAGCAGCTTATGGGGCACACAGGAGACCCAGTACTTC
CASSLWGTQETQYF
>TRBJ2-7|-|-|TRBV7-9
TGTGCCAGCAGCCCCGCGGGACAGCCCAACTACGAGCAGTACTTC
CASSPAGQPNYEQYF
>TRBJ2-7|-|-|TRBV24-1
TGTGCCACCAGTAGCCGAGAGGCTAGCGTAATGGGGGAGCAGTACTTC
CATSSREASVMGEQYF
>TRBJ2-5|TRBD2|-|TRBV25-1
TGTGCCAGCAGCTCCGCGGGGGTAGCCCGAGAGACCCAGTACTTC
CASSSAGVARETQYF
>TRBJ1-5|-|few|TRBV2
TGTGCCAGCAGTGAAGCCCGGGGCAGGTCGACCCAGCATTTT
CASSEARGRSTQHF
>TRBJ1-5|-|-|TRBV12-3/TRBV12-4
TGTGCCAGCAATGCCAGGGGCCTCAATCAGCCCCAGCATTTT
CASNARGLNQPQHF
>TRBJ1-2|-|few|TRBV7-9
TGTGCCAGCAGCTTCCCGATGGGGGGCTACACCTTC
CASSFPMGGYTF
>TRBJ1-5|-|many|TRBV10-2
TGCGCCAGCAGACAGGGACCGCGCAATCAGCCCCAGCATTTT
CASRQGPRNQPQHF